A single sample is the source of the 15 T cell receptor beta chains below, sequenced in a study of T cell changes during pregnancy in multiple sclerosis. Libraries were prepared by immunoSEQ multiplex PCR; TCRdb keeps only in-frame clonotypes and omits some of them. The sample gives tens of thousands of clones, about 93% of which show up once; roughly 3.7% is in the top ten. Sequenced here: CD8+ T cells from peripheral blood mononuclear cells, sampled after pregnancy. All receptors come from a female donor with multiple sclerosis, enrolled in a pregnancy study.

The chain links TRBV5-1 to TRBJ2-7; a weak D match, TRBD1 (6 bases). Trimming removed 0 bases at V and 5 bases at J, with 15 bases between. Germline CDR1 is SGHRS and CDR2 is YFSETQ. The CDR3 is 15 amino acids. The CDR3 nucleotides are TGCGCCAGCAGCTTGGAAGGACAGAGCCTGGACGAGCAGTACTTC. It translates to CASSLEGQSLDEQYF.

The rearrangement joins TRBV9 to TRBJ2-1; 10 nucleotides line up with TRBD2. CDR1 and CDR2 (germline): SGDLS, YYNGEE. The CDR3 is 16 amino acids. J lost 10 bases, V lost 2 bases, and 12 bases had no gene match. The CDR3 region has the DNA TGTGCCAGCAGCGTGGGGTCGGTGCTAGCGGGAGAAGAGCAGTTCTTC. Protein product: CASSVGSVLAGEEQFF.

The V and J genes are TRBV4-3 and TRBJ1-2; the match to TRBD1 covers 10 bases. The CDR3 covers 15 residues. Trimming removed 0 bases from V and 8 bases from J; junction bases left unmatched: 6. The germline V gene encodes CDR1 LGHNA and CDR2 YSLEER. CDR3 bases: TGCGCCAGCAGCCAAGATCGGACAGGGGGACTGGGCTACACCTTC. As protein: CASSQDRTGGLGYTF.

The J gene is TRBJ1-1, the V gene TRBV19, with TRBD1 matching 8 bases. This CDR3 contains 18 residues. The germline gives CDR1 LNHDA, CDR2 SQIVND (reference sequence). V lost 3 bases, J lost 1 base, and 13 bases stayed unmatched. DNA for the CDR3: TGTGCCAGTAGTATCGGCTTAGGCAGGGGGCGAGGGAACACTGAAGCTTTCTTT. Residues: CASSIGLGRGRGNTEAFF.

The chain joins TRBV15 to TRBJ2-6, with a weak D call TRBD1 (6 bases). V lost 7 bases and J lost 0, with 10 bases in between. Germline CDR1 LNHNV, CDR2 YYDKDF (reference sequence). CDR3 length: 15 amino acids. The CDR3 nucleotides are TGTGCCACCACTGACAGGAACTCTGGGGCCAACGTCCTGACTTTC. It specifies CATTDRNSGANVLTF.

The CDR3 DNA reads as TGCGCCAGCAGCCAGACAGGGGGCGGCACTGAAGCTTTCTTT. It translates to CASSQTGGGTEAFF. V usage is TRBV4-1 and J usage is TRBJ1-1, with 10 bases matching TRBD1. The germline V gene has CDR1 MGHRA and CDR2 YSYEKL. This CDR3 is built from 14 residues. J gave up 4 bases and V 3 bases, and 2 bases lay outside the gene matches.

The J gene is TRBJ1-2, the V gene TRBV19; no clear D gene. Germline lookup yields CDR1 LNHDA and CDR2 SQIVND (reference sequence). CDR3 size: 13 residues. V gave up 3 bases and J gave up 4 bases, with 9 bases separating them. The CDR3 nucleotides read TGTGCCAGTAGTATTAAAGGCGGCTATGGCTACACCTTC. Amino acids: CASSIKGGYGYTF. The full variable domain, rest sourced from reference TRBV19 and TRBJ1-2, is DGGITQSPKYLFRKEGQNVTLSCEQNLNHDAMYWYRQDPGQGLRLIYYSQIVNDFQKGDIAEGYSVSREKKESFPLTVTSAQKNPTAFYLCASSIKGGYGYTFGSGTRLTVV.

V is TRBV27 and J is TRBJ1-5; 10 bases are shared with TRBD1. This CDR3 comprises 18 residues. Germline V lookup: CDR1 MNHEY, CDR2 SMNVEV (reference sequence). J was trimmed by 3 bases and V by 4 bases; bases with no gene match: 12. The CDR3 bases are TGTGCCAGCAGTTATTTGTCCCCGACAGGGGGCCTCAATCAGCCCCAGCATTTT. This sequence encodes CASSYLSPTGGLNQPQHF.

The rearrangement links TRBV28 to TRBJ2-1, with 7 positions matching TRBD1. Trimming cost V 5 bases and J 0 bases; bases outside gene matches: 4. Germline CDR1 reads MDHEN; CDR2 reads SYDVKM. The CDR3 has 15 residues. The CDR3 DNA reads as TGTGCCAGCAGTCCCGGGGACAGCTCCTACAATGAGCAGTTCTTC. This sequence encodes CASSPGDSSYNEQFF.

V gene TRBV9 combines with J gene TRBJ1-1; tentatively, D is TRBD1 (5 bases). This CDR3 contains 17 residues. The V and J ends lost 4 bases and 8 bases respectively, with 27 bases between them. CDR1 SGDLS and CDR2 YYNGEE come from the germline V gene. Written as DNA, the CDR3 is TGTGCCAGCAGCACTCCCCTTCGGGGGGGTGGTAACCTCGAAGCTTTCTTT. Translation gives CASSTPLRGGGNLEAFF.

CDR3 amino acids: CASSQDTRSIYEQYF. The CDR3 region has the DNA TGCGCCAGCAGCCAAGATACCCGGTCTATCTACGAGCAGTACTTC. V usage is TRBV4-1 and J usage is TRBJ2-7; D not certain. This CDR3 region has 15 residues. Trimming took 0 bases from V and 3 from J, leaving 12 bases between them. Germline V gives CDR1 MGHRA, CDR2 YSYEKL.

This clone was seen a single time. The chain employs TRBV5-5 and TRBJ1-5; 11 bases fit TRBD1. The CDR3 loop spans 16 amino acids. Germline V gives CDR1 SGHKS, CDR2 YYEKEE (reference sequence). The ends lost 3 bases at V and 4 bases at J; junction bases unmatched: 6. CDR3 in amino acids: CASSSGQGVSNQPQHF. CDR3 in DNA: TGTGCCAGCAGCTCGGGACAGGGGGTTTCTAATCAGCCCCAGCATTTT. Looking up the rest from reference TRBV5-5 and TRBJ1-5 gives the full variable domain: DAGVTQSPTHLIKTRGQQVTLRCSPISGHKSVSWYQQVLGQGPQFIFQYYEKEERGRGNFPDRFSARQFPNYSSELNVNALLLGDSALYLCASSSGQGVSNQPQHFGDGTRLSIL.

The genes are TRBV5-1 and TRBJ1-2; 7 nucleotides align to TRBD1. This CDR3 has 14 amino acids. Germline V gives CDR1 SGHRS, CDR2 YFSETQ. With 4 bases clipped from V and 4 bases from J, the junction kept 7 bases outside the gene matches. The CDR3 protein is CASSPQAGGYGYTF. CDR3 sequence (DNA): TGCGCCAGCAGCCCCCAGGCAGGGGGCTATGGCTACACCTTC.

The V gene is TRBV2, the J gene TRBJ2-2, with 9 bases that match TRBD1. V shed 2 bases, J shed 5 bases, and the junction held 3 bases outside the gene matches. Per germline, CDR1 SNHLY and CDR2 FYNNEI. The CDR3 sequence is 15 residues long. Here the CDR3 reads CASSELDRGTGELFF. The CDR3 DNA sequence: TGTGCCAGCAGTGAATTGGACAGGGGAACCGGGGAGCTGTTTTTT.

The rearrangement uses TRBV30 and TRBJ2-1; 9 bases match TRBD2. CDR1 and CDR2 from the germline V gene are GTSNPN and SVGIG (reference sequence). The ends lost 1 base at V and 3 bases at J; junction bases unmatched: 7. CDR3 length: 16 amino acids. CDR3 nucleotides: TGTGCCTGGAGTGGGGCAGTAGCGGGAGACTACAATGAGCAGTTCTTC. It is translated as CAWSGAVAGDYNEQFF.